These 20 T cell receptor beta chains originate from one sample sequenced in a study of T-cell reconstitution after alpha-beta-depleted transplantation in children. Unique molecular identifiers tagged the TCRbeta library. TCRdb processed the PCR reads anew with MiXCR; each CDR3 protein has one entry. In the table there are 83,000 or so distinct CDR3 sequences, 7% to 10% of which are singletons. The sample in question was PBMCs from the stem cell graft donor, obtained from the stem cell graft. The receptors originated from a human donor who donated a stem cell graft to a child with congenital amegakaryocytic thrombocytopenia.

This clonotype was counted only a few times. The rearrangement joins TRBV9 to TRBJ2-7; D is undetermined. The CDR3 loop spans 13 amino acids. Germline V gene lookup returns CDR1 SGDLS and CDR2 YYNGEE. Trimming took off 0 bases at V and 6 bases at J, with 10 bases between the two ends. This CDR3 is CASSVAKAGEQYF. The CDR3 nucleotides are TGTGCCAGCAGCGTAGCCAAGGCTGGCGAGCAGTACTTC.

The rearrangement uses TRBV7-9 and TRBJ1-1; no reliable D call. The V and J ends lost 0 bases and 4 bases respectively, with 9 bases between them. Germline V CDR1 and CDR2: SEHNR, FQNEAQ (reference sequence). CDR3 size: 14 residues. CDR3 protein: CASSLARVGTEAFF. The CDR3 DNA follows: TGTGCCAGCAGCTTAGCGCGCGTGGGCACTGAAGCTTTCTTT.

The table lists this clonotype with many counts. V and J are TRBV9 and TRBJ1-1, with D unresolved. The CDR3 has 13 residues. Germline V gives CDR1 SGDLS, CDR2 YYNGEE. V gave up 4 bases and J gave up 6 bases, with 13 bases separating them. CDR3 in amino acids: CASSPRGAAEAFF. DNA for the CDR3: TGTGCCAGCAGCCCCCGAGGAGCGGCTGAAGCTTTCTTT.

This clonotype has at least ten counts. The rearrangement uses TRBV28 and TRBJ1-4, with TRBD1 matching over 7 bases. Germline V gives CDR1 MDHEN, CDR2 SYDVKM. V shed 5 bases and J 8 bases; nucleotides not matched to a gene: 8. The CDR3 length is 14 residues. The CDR3 sequence: CASSTGTEGEKLFF. The CDR3 coding sequence is TGTGCCAGCAGTACCGGGACAGAGGGAGAAAAACTGTTTTTT.

Many counts were recorded for this clonotype. The chain has TRBV5-1 and TRBJ1-6; 7 nucleotides match TRBD1. The CDR3 has 14 amino acids. V trimming: 5 bases; J trimming: 6 bases; junction bases outside the gene matches: 5. CDR1 is SGHRS and CDR2 is YFSETQ in the germline V gene. The CDR3 nucleotides are TGCGCCAGCAGTTGGGACAGTTCTAATTCACCCCTCCACTTT. Translation gives CASSWDSSNSPLHF. Based on the CDR3 plus reference TRBV5-1 and TRBJ1-6, the full variable domain is KAGVTQTPRYLIKTRGQQVTLSCSPISGHRSVSWYQQTPGQGLQFLFEYFSETQRNKGNFPGRFSGRQFSNSRSEMNVSTLELGDSALYLCASSWDSSNSPLHFGNGTRLTVT.

There are many counts of this clonotype. The chain combines TRBV12-3 or TRBV12-4 with TRBJ2-1; D call uncertain. V dropped 3 bases and J dropped 5 bases, with 5 bases sitting between them. The CDR3 consists of 12 residues. CDR3 residues: CASSFGHNEQFF. The CDR3 DNA reads as TGTGCCAGCAGTTTTGGCCACAATGAGCAGTTCTTC.

This clonotype was seen at least ten times. This chain connects TRBV11-2 to TRBJ2-3, with D perhaps matching TRBD2 (6 bases). The CDR3 contains 16 residues. V was clipped by 5 bases and J by 0 bases, with 15 bases between them. Germline assignment: CDR1 SGHAT and CDR2 FQNNGV. The CDR3 loop is CASSLQPGGSTDTQYF. CDR3 sequence (DNA): TGTGCCAGCAGCCTACAGCCCGGAGGGAGCACAGATACGCAGTATTTT.

This sequence joins TRBV5-1 and TRBJ2-7; 11 nucleotides line up with TRBD1. Germline V gene data show CDR1 as SGHRS and CDR2 as YFSETQ. J lost 5 bases, V lost 7 bases, and 14 bases had no gene match. This CDR3 comprises 16 residues. CDR3 sequence: CASGFLPDRGQHEQYF. CDR3 coding DNA: TGCGCCAGCGGATTTCTGCCGGACAGGGGGCAGCACGAGCAGTACTTC.

This clonotype has at least ten counts. The rearrangement uses TRBV12-3 or TRBV12-4 and TRBJ1-3, with 8 bases aligning to TRBD1. Unmatched junction bases numbered 5, after V lost 5 bases and J lost 5 bases. The CDR3 is made up of 14 amino acids. CDR3 DNA: TGTGCCAGCAGTCCGCGGACAGGGAGAAACACCATATATTTT. Translation: CASSPRTGRNTIYF.

This clonotype was picked up many times. The chain has TRBV7-9 and TRBJ2-4, with D perhaps matching TRBD1 or TRBD2 (5 bases each). Germline CDR1 SEHNR, CDR2 FQNEAQ (reference sequence). The CDR3 sequence is 13 residues long. V was cut by 0 bases and J by 10 bases, with 10 bases left in between. The DNA of the CDR3 is TGTGCCAGCAGCTTAGCCGGGACGGGGATTCAGTACTTC. This sequence encodes CASSLAGTGIQYF.

This clonotype showed up many times. V and J are TRBV20-1 and TRBJ2-1, with TRBD2 matching over 11 bases. Germline V gene lookup returns CDR1 DFQATT and CDR2 SNEGSKA (reference sequence). After removal of 5 bases from V and 7 bases from J, the junction contained 16 bases not matched to a gene. The CDR3 spans 17 residues. CDR3 residues: CSAGLRLAGTHRNEQFF. CDR3 nucleotides: TGCAGTGCTGGTCTCCGACTAGCGGGAACCCATCGGAATGAGCAGTTCTTC.

This clonotype was observed at least ten times. The chain combines TRBV5-6 with TRBJ2-7; the D gene is possibly TRBD1 (5 bases). CDR1 is SGHDT, CDR2 YYEEEE, per germline. Deletions cut 4 bases from V and 4 bases from J, with 9 bases between. The CDR3 loop spans 12 amino acids. This chain's CDR3 is CASSRGRYEQYF. The CDR3 DNA reads as TGTGCCAGCAGCAGGGGCCGATACGAGCAGTACTTC. Together with reference TRBV5-6 and TRBJ2-7, the CDR3 gives the full variable domain: DAGVTQSPTHLIKTRGQQVTLRCSPKSGHDTVSWYQQALGQGPQFIFQYYEEEERQRGNFPDRFSGHQFPNYSSELNVNALLLGDSALYLCASSRGRYEQYFGPGTRLTVT.

At least ten counts were recorded for this clonotype. The chain employs TRBV3-1 and TRBJ2-3, with 8 bases identical to TRBD2. V trimming: 1 base; J trimming: 6 bases; junction bases outside the gene matches: 12. The V gene's germline CDR1 is LGHDT and CDR2 YNNKEL (reference sequence). The CDR3 contains 17 residues. CDR3 coding DNA: TGTGCCAGCAGCCAAGTCAGAGCGGGAGTACAACGGGATACGCAGTATTTT. This codes for CASSQVRAGVQRDTQYF.

This clonotype has at least ten counts. The chain recombines TRBV3-1 with TRBJ2-2; D call uncertain. Germline CDR1 reads LGHDT; CDR2 reads YNNKEL (reference sequence). V shed 4 bases and J shed 2 bases, with 5 bases lying between them. This CDR3 contains 13 residues. The CDR3 DNA reads TGTGCCAGCAGCCTCTCTAACACCGGGGAGCTGTTTTTT. As protein: CASSLSNTGELFF.

This clonotype showed up many times. The chain carries TRBV7-9 and TRBJ2-3; 12 bases line up with TRBD2. Germline assignment: CDR1 SEHNR and CDR2 FQNEAQ (reference sequence). The V segment lost 5 bases and the J segment 3 bases; nucleotides outside the gene matches: 3. The CDR3 length is 15 residues. The CDR3 loop is CASSLTSGRTDTQYF. The CDR3 DNA is TGTGCCAGCAGCCTGACTAGCGGGAGAACAGATACGCAGTATTTT.

This clonotype has a count of ten or more. The CDR3 loop is CASSQVLGAAGNTIYF. CDR3 in DNA: TGCGCCAGCAGCCAAGTTTTAGGGGCAGCTGGAAACACCATATATTTT. The chain couples TRBV4-1 to TRBJ1-3, with D possibly TRBD1 on 5 matching bases. CDR3 length: 16 residues. Germline-derived CDR1 and CDR2 are MGHRA and YSYEKL. Trimming stripped 1 base from V and 2 bases from J, with 12 bases between.

In its sample, this clonotype was seen many times. The chain employs TRBV5-1 and TRBJ2-2, with a weak D call TRBD2 (6 bases). V lost 0 bases, J lost 0 bases, and 9 bases lay in between. Germline lookup yields CDR1 SGHRS and CDR2 YFSETQ. The CDR3 consists of 16 residues. Here the CDR3 DNA reads TGCGCCAGCAGCTTGGGCCGGGACTCGAACACCGGGGAGCTGTTTTTT. Translating gives CASSLGRDSNTGELFF.

This clonotype was counted ten times or more. The chain uses TRBV6-8 and TRBJ2-2; D remains unclear. Germline V gene lookup returns CDR1 MNHGY and CDR2 SAAAGT. Trimming stripped 2 bases from V and 3 bases from J, with 7 bases between. The CDR3 runs 14 residues. The CDR3 sequence is CASSYPFHTGELFF. DNA of the CDR3: TGTGCCAGCAGTTACCCCTTCCACACCGGGGAGCTGTTTTTT.

Comments on this clonotype: Since a much larger clone is just one base distant, this may be a read error. The rearrangement joins TRBV30 to TRBJ2-4, with D possibly being TRBD2 (7 bases). Germline CDR1 GTSNPN, CDR2 SVGIG (reference sequence). The CDR3 is 14 residues long. CDR3 region: CAWKIRGAENVQYF. The CDR3 nucleotides read TGTGCCTGGAAAATTCGGGGGGCGGAAAACGTTCAGTACTTC. Full variable domain (remainder filled in from reference TRBV30 and TRBJ2-4): SQTIHQWPATLVQPVGSPLSLECTVEGTSNPNLYWYRQAAGRGLQLLFYSVGIGQISSEVPQNLSASRPQDRQFILSSKKLLLSDSGFYLCAWKIRGAENVQYFGAGTRLSVL.

This clonotype was recorded a few times. The chain carries TRBV12-3 or TRBV12-4 and TRBJ2-3; possibly TRBD1 or TRBD2 for D (5 bases each). The germline V and J ends were trimmed by 3 bases and 6 bases, with 13 bases remaining between them. The CDR3 length is 14 residues. The DNA for the CDR3 is TGTGCCAGCAGTTTGAGCCTAGCAGGGGATACGCAGTATTTT. Amino acids: CASSLSLAGDTQYF.